This T cell receptor beta chain was identified in a study of T cell repertoires in cytomegalovirus infection. About the research overall: CMV epitopes used comprised recently identified HLA-C-restricted ones and well-studied HLA-B-restricted ones. In public TCR beta signatures, there were indications of both CMV infection and matching HLA type.

This clonotype was detected only a few times. What it recognizes is unknown. TCRdb redid the calling of the reads with MiXCR, one entry per CDR3 protein. Among roughly 860,000 distinct CDR3 sequences listed, over 25% were seen once. General observations from the study: Carriage of CMV together with the relevant HLA was identifiable through cumulative public TCR beta family frequency. There were HLA-C-restricted CMV-specific TCR beta clonotypes dominating the ex vivo response.

Sequenced here: cultured CD8+ T cells from PBMCs, sampled from culture after CMV antigen stimulation. The receptor comes from a human donor in good health (CMV status not recorded). Some clones in this sample may be carry-over from other donors' samples.

CDR3 nucleotides: TGTGCCAGCAGTTACCTGTCTGGAGCGGGCACAGATACGCAGTATTTT. Translation gives CASSYLSGAGTDTQYF. The chain combines TRBV6-5 with TRBJ2-3; D may be TRBD2 (5 bases). Trimming cost V 2 bases and J 1 base, with 13 bases left between them. Germline CDR1 and CDR2: MNHEY and SVGAGI. The CDR3 extends over 16 amino acids.